A selection of T cell receptor beta chains follows, all from one sample in a study of cytomegalovirus exposure and HLA in healthy donors. Generated by immunoSEQ multiplex PCR, the TCRdb table keeps only in-frame clones and is missing some. The top ten clones hold 0.55% to 0.75% of a sample with roughly 80,000 clones, around 92% of them seen once. Material for sequencing was PBMCs. The receptors derive from a man between 18 and 35 years old in good health and CMV-seronegative. The CDR3 runs from the conserved cysteine through the conserved F or W. D genes are given only for firm matches. Not every row has a clone size; where given, it reads once, few, many or a size class.

clone size	V gene	D gene	J gene	CDR3 protein	CDR3 DNA
-	TRBV27	TRBD1	TRBJ1-1	CASSWVAGGTEAFF	TGTGCCAGCAGTTGGGTGGCAGGGGGCACTGAAGCTTTCTTT
-	TRBV7-2	-	TRBJ2-7	CASSSSRTQVEQYF	TGTGCCAGCAGTTCTAGCCGGACCCAGGTCGAGCAGTACTTC
-	TRBV5-4	TRBD1	TRBJ1-2	CASSSRTGGNYGYTF	TGTGCCAGCAGCTCCAGGACAGGGGGAAACTATGGCTACACCTTC
once	TRBV5-1	-	TRBJ1-1	CASSLAVNTEAFF	TGCGCCAGCAGCTTGGCAGTGAACACTGAAGCTTTCTTT
-	TRBV6-1	TRBD1	TRBJ2-3	CASREGQGETDTQYF	TGTGCCAGCAGAGAAGGACAGGGTGAAACAGATACGCAGTATTTT
-	TRBV29-1	-	TRBJ2-1	CSVERNEQFF	TGCAGCGTTGAGAGAAATGAGCAGTTCTTC
-	TRBV19	-	TRBJ1-2	CASSIKGNGYTF	TGTGCCAGTAGTATAAAGGGGAACGGCTACACCTTC
-	TRBV4-3	TRBD2	TRBJ2-7	CASSHATSGLYEQYF	TGCGCCAGCAGCCACGCCACTAGCGGTCTCTACGAGCAGTACTTC
-	TRBV28	-	TRBJ2-3	CASSPPTTPRVGGTDTQYF	TGTGCCAGCAGTCCCCCCACCACCCCCAGGGTTGGGGGCACAGATACGCAGTATTTT
-	TRBV6-5	-	TRBJ1-1	CASRLLQPNTEAFF	TGTGCCAGCAGACTACTTCAGCCTAACACTGAAGCTTTCTTT
once	TRBV18	TRBD2	TRBJ2-3	CASSLTSGGAEYTQYF	TGTGCCAGCTCACTGACTAGCGGGGGGGCCGAGTATACGCAGTATTTT
-	TRBV5-6	-	TRBJ2-3	CASSPVFSGNTDTQYF	TGTGCCAGCAGCCCGGTCTTCTCCGGGAACACAGATACGCAGTATTTT
-	TRBV11-3	-	TRBJ2-2	CASSLDGGAGELFF	TGTGCCAGCAGCTTAGATGGGGGCGCGGGGGAGCTGTTTTTT
-	TRBV7-3	TRBD2	TRBJ2-1	CASSFPAGYNEQFF	TGTGCCAGCAGCTTCCCAGCGGGATACAATGAGCAGTTCTTC
-	TRBV7-7	TRBD1	TRBJ2-2	CASSRQGTGELFF	TGTGCTAGCAGCCGACAGGGAACCGGGGAGCTGTTTTTT
-	TRBV11-2	TRBD1	TRBJ1-1	CASSLWAGGTEAFF	TGTGCCAGCAGCCTCTGGGCAGGGGGCACTGAAGCTTTCTTT
-	TRBV29-1	TRBD1	TRBJ1-1	CSVGVGTRDRNVNTEAFF	TGCAGCGTTGGGGTTGGGACTCGGGACAGAAATGTGAACACTGAAGCTTTCTTT
-	TRBV2	TRBD1	TRBJ1-2	CATNYQRDSEGYTF	TGTGCCACCAACTATCAACGGGACAGCGAAGGCTACACCTTC
-	TRBV19	TRBD1	TRBJ2-7	CASSIKTGGFYEQYF	TGTGCCAGTAGTATAAAGACAGGGGGTTTCTACGAGCAGTACTTC
-	TRBV18	TRBD2	TRBJ2-7	CASSPETSGAPYEQYF	TGTGCCAGCTCACCCGAGACTAGCGGGGCTCCCTACGAGCAGTACTTC
-	TRBV27	TRBD2	TRBJ2-3	CASSWLAEANADTQYF	TGTGCCAGCAGTTGGCTAGCGGAGGCCAACGCAGATACGCAGTATTTT
-	TRBV6-5	-	TRBJ1-1	CASRPYWNTEAFF	TGTGCCAGCAGACCCTACTGGAACACTGAAGCTTTCTTT
-	TRBV5-4	TRBD2	TRBJ2-3	CASSAASGTTDTQYF	TGTGCCAGCAGCGCGGCTAGCGGTACCACAGATACGCAGTATTTT
-	TRBV30	-	TRBJ1-5	CAWSPVASSNQPQHF	TGTGCCTGGAGTCCCGTCGCTAGTAGCAATCAGCCCCAGCATTTT
-	TRBV5-4	TRBD2	TRBJ2-3	CASSSAGGHTDTQYF	TGTGCCAGCAGCTCGGCGGGGGGGCACACAGATACGCAGTATTTT
-	TRBV2	TRBD2	TRBJ2-2	CASSWGGTGELFF	TGTGCCAGCAGTTGGGGGGGGACCGGGGAGCTGTTTTTT
-	TRBV5-1	-	TRBJ2-3	CASSWGQGTDTQYF	TGCGCCAGCAGCTGGGGCCAGGGAACAGATACGCAGTATTTT
-	TRBV4-1	TRBD1	TRBJ2-7	CASSSRDRGYEQYF	TGCGCCAGCAGCAGCCGGGACAGGGGCTACGAGCAGTACTTC
-	TRBV30	-	TRBJ1-1	CAWSRGHGNTEAFF	TGTGCCTGGAGTAGAGGTCACGGGAACACTGAAGCTTTCTTT
-	TRBV30	-	TRBJ1-3	CAWSGGAGRIISGNTIYF	TGTGCCTGGAGTGGAGGGGCAGGGAGGATTATCTCTGGAAACACCATATATTTT
-	TRBV7-3	-	TRBJ1-1	CASSLLGGTEAFF	TGTGCCAGCAGCTTATTAGGGGGCACTGAAGCTTTCTTT
-	TRBV6-5	TRBD1	TRBJ1-1	CASSDHRGQTEAFF	TGTGCCAGCAGTGATCACAGGGGGCAAACTGAAGCTTTCTTT
-	TRBV30	TRBD1	TRBJ1-2	CAWSRDRGARGF	TGTGCCTGGAGTAGGGACAGGGGTGCCAGAGGCTTC
-	TRBV7-9	-	TRBJ2-1	CASSLASAGFRQFF	TGTGCCAGCAGCTTAGCTTCTGCGGGTTTCAGGCAGTTCTTC
-	TRBV5-8	TRBD1	TRBJ2-1	CASSLRRDRVGNEQFF	TGTGCCAGCAGCTTGAGACGGGACAGGGTGGGCAATGAGCAGTTCTTC
-	TRBV28	TRBD1	TRBJ1-2	CAIDSTGGISGYTF	TGTGCCATCGACTCAACAGGGGGGATATCAGGCTACACCTTC
once	TRBV27	-	TRBJ1-5	CASRGGANQPQHF	TGTGCCAGCCGCGGGGGGGCGAATCAGCCCCAGCATTTT